The sequence of this T cell receptor (beta chain) was determined in a study of radiation and T cells in renal cell carcinoma. Study results and caveats: Top tumor clonotypes rose in blood 2 weeks post-radiation, then contracted.

Documented time point: blood 2 weeks post-SBRT. Indicated treatment: 15 Gy SBRT to primary tumor, nephrectomy 4 weeks later. Note on this clone: Its specificity is unknown.

The method was immunoSEQ multiplex PCR; TCRdb's version includes in-frame clones alone and lacks a portion of them. Here the sample spans about 60,000 clones, around 76% being singletons. Trimming left V 2 bases short and J 7 bases short, with 10 bases between. The CDR3 is made up of 13 amino acids. The germline CDR1 and CDR2 sequences are SGHRS and YFSETQ. The chain employs TRBV5-1 and TRBJ2-1; D not certain. The receptor was isolated from a man aged 55-75 years with renal cell carcinoma. The sample here was blood, taken from a patient whose treatment included radiotherapy and nephrectomy. The CDR3 region has the DNA TGCGCCAGCAGCTTATTCCCGGAGAATGAGCAGTTCTTC. Translated: CASSLFPENEQFF.